This T cell receptor (beta chain) was retrieved from a study of immune heterogeneity within non-small cell lung tumors. In the study overall: Squamous cell carcinomas accounted for a few of the tumors, non-squamous carcinomas for 10, and 1 was not otherwise specified. Study-wide findings and caveats: Recurrence of identical dominant CDR3 beta clonotypes was observed across tumor sites within a patient, alongside site-unique high-frequency clones. A moderate but significant correlation was observed between local T-cell clonality and local tumor mutational burden (R approximately 0.34).

CDR1 is LNHDA and CDR2 is SQIVND in the germline V gene (reference sequence). V lost 9 bases to trimming and J lost 4 bases; unmatched junction nucleotides: 8. This CDR3 has 14 residues. Turning to this clonotype: What it binds is unknown.

Using 32 V and 13 J primers, multiplex PCR amplified TCR beta CDR3. Each CDR3 protein gets one entry after TCRdb re-called the multiplex PCR reads with MiXCR. The data hold around 19,000 distinct CDR3 sequences, with over 25% observed a single time. Genomic DNA extracted from bulk tumor tissue served as template. A total of 450 to 700 ng was used per sample. The authors collected several far-apart biopsies from each primary tumor during surgery. Curative surgery was undertaken by patients, who had untreated, newly diagnosed non-small cell lung cancer. A total of around 14 patients with newly diagnosed non-small cell lung cancer, all of whom were undergoing surgery with curative intent, made up the donors.

The sample consisted of lung tumor tissue. This chain links TRBV19 with TRBJ2-2; 7 bases match TRBD1. This clonotype originated in a man aged 35 to 55 with non-small cell lung cancer. The CDR3 loop is CASRTTGPTGELFF. CDR3 sequence (DNA): TGTGCCAGCCGGACGACAGGGCCCACCGGGGAGCTGTTTTTT.